One T cell receptor beta chain is described in this entry. What it binds is not known. The study ran its PCR with 60 Vbeta and 13 Jbeta primers. This table comes from immunoSEQ multiplex PCR, and its TCRdb copy is limited to in-frame clones, with some not included. Seen here are about 190,000 clones, 75% to 80% observed once, and the top ten hold under 7%. This entry comes from a study of cytomegalovirus exposure and HLA in healthy donors. Overall study: Early release data held tens of millions of unique TCRs from HLA-typed donors.

Study-wide points: Earlier analysis yielded a pattern in which most TCR beta V segments were productive about 87% or about 30% of the time. Trimming of TCR beta V- and J-genes showed a link, identified in a later analysis, to a missense DCLRE1C variant. TCR beta sequences numbering about 17,000 were associated with HLA alleles at 0.05 false discovery rate in a later analysis.

CDR3 length: 14 residues. Germline V gene data show CDR1 as WSHSY and CDR2 as SAAADI. J lost 2 bases, V lost 6 bases, and 5 bases had no gene match. The chain uses TRBV10-2 and TRBJ2-7; 9 nucleotides agree with TRBD1. The sample taken for sequencing was PBMCs. The sequence was collected from a woman aged 25 to 45 in good health and CMV-seropositive. The CDR3 loop is CASRSGTGTYEQYF. The CDR3 DNA is TGCGCCAGCAGATCCGGGACAGGGACCTACGAGCAGTACTTC.